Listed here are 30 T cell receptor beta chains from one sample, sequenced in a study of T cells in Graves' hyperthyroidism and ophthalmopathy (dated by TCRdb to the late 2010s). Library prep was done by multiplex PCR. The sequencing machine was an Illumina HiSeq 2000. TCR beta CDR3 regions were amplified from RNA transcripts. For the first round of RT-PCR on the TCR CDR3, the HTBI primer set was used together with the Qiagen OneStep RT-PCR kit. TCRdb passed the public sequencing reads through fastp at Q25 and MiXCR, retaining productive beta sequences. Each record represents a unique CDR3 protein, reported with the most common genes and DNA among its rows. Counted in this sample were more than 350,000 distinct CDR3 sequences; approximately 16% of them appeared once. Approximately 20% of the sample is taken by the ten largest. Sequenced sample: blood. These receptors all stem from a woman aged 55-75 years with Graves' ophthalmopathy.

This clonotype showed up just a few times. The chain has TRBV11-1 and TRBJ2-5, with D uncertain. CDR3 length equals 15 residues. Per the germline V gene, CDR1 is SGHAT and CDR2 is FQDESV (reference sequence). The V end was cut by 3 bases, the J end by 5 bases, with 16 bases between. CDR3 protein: CASSLARRDQETQYF. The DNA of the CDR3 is TGTGCCAGCAGCTTGGCCCGAAGGGATCAGGAGACCCAGTACTTC.

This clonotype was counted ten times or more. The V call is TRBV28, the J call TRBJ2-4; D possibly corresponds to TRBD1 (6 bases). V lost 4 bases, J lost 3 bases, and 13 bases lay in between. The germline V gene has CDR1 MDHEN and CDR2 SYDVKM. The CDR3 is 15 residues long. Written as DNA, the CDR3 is TGTGCCAGCAGTTCGACAGGCATGGGCAAAAACATTCAGTACTTC. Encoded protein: CASSSTGMGKNIQYF.

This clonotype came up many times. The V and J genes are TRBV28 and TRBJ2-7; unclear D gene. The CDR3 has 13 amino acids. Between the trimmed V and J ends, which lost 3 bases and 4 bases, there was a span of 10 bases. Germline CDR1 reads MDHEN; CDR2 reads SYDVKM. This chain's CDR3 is CASSFLPPYEQYF. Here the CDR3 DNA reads TGTGCCAGCAGTTTTTTACCCCCTTACGAGCAGTACTTC.

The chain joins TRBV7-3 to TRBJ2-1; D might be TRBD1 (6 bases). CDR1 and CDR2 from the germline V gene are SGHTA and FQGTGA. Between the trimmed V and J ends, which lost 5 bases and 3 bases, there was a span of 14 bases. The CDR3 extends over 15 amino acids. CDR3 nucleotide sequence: TGTGCCAGCAGCCCCAACAGGGTGGGCTACAATGAGCAGTTCTTC. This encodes CASSPNRVGYNEQFF.

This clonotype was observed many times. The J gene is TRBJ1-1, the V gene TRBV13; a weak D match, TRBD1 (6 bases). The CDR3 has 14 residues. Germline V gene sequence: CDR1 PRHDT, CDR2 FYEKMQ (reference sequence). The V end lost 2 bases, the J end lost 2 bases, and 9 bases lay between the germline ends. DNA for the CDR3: TGTGCCAGCAGCTTATGGACAGACAACACTGAAGCTTTCTTT. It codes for CASSLWTDNTEAFF. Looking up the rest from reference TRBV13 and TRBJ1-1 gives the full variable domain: AAGVIQSPRHLIKEKRETATLKCYPIPRHDTVYWYQQGPGQDPQFLISFYEKMQSDKGSIPDRFSAQQFSDYHSELNMSSLELGDSALYFCASSLWTDNTEAFFGQGTRLTVV.

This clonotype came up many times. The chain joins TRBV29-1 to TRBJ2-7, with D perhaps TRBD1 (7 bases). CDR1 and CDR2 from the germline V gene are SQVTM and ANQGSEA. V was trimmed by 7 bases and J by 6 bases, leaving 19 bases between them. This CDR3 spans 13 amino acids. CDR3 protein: CSDGHRGGGEQYF. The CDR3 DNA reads TGCAGCGACGGCCACAGGGGAGGTGGCGAGCAGTACTTC.

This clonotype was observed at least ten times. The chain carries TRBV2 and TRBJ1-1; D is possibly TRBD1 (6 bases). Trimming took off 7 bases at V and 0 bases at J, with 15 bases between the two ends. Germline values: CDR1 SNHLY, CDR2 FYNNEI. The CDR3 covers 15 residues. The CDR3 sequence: CASTRGGGLNTEAFF. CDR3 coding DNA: TGTGCCAGCACCAGAGGAGGGGGGCTGAACACTGAAGCTTTCTTT.

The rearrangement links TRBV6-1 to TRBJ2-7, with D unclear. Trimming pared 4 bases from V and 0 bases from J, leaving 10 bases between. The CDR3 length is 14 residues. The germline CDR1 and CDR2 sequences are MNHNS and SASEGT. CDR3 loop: CASSVPRSSYEQYF. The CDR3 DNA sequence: TGTGCCAGCAGTGTCCCCCGTAGCTCCTACGAGCAGTACTTC.

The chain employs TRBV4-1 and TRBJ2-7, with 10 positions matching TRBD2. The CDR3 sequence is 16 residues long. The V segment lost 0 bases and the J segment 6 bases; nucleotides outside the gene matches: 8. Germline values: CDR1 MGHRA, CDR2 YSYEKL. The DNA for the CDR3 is TGCGCCAGCAGCCAAGATGATTTAGCGGGAGGAGGCGAGCAGTACTTC. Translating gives CASSQDDLAGGGEQYF.

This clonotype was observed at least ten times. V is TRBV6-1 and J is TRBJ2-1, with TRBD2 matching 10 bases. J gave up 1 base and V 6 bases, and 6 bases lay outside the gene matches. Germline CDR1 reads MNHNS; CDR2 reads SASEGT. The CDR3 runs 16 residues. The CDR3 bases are TGTGCCAGCAGGGAACGAGCGGGAGGGTCCTACAATGAGCAGTTCTTC. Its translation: CASRERAGGSYNEQFF.

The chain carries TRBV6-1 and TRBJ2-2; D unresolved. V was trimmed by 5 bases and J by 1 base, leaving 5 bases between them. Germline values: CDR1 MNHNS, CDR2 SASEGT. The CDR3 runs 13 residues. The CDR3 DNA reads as TGTGCCAGCAGTCACGAGAACACCGGGGAGCTGTTTTTT. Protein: CASSHENTGELFF.

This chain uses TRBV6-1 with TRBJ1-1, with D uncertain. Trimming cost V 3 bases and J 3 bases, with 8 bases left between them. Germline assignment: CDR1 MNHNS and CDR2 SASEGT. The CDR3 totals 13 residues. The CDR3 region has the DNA TGTGCCAGCAGTGACCAAAGGCACACTGAAGCTTTCTTT. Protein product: CASSDQRHTEAFF.

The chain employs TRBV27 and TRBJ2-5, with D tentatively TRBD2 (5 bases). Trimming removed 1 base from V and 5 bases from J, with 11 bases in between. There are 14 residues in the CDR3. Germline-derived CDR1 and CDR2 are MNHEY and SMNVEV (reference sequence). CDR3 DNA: TGTGCCAGCAGTTTATATGCGGGTAGGGAGACCCAGTACTTC. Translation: CASSLYAGRETQYF.

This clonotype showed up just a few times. The CDR3 reads CASGGGSETQYF. For the CDR3, the DNA is TGTGCCAGCGGAGGCGGGAGCGAGACCCAGTACTTC. The chain carries TRBV19 and TRBJ2-5, with 7 bases matching TRBD2. V shed 9 bases and J 5 bases; nucleotides not matched to a gene: 6. The germline V gene encodes CDR1 LNHDA and CDR2 SQIVND (reference sequence). CDR3 size: 12 residues. The complete variable domain, with remaining parts taken from reference TRBV19 and TRBJ2-5, reads DGGITQSPKYLFRKEGQNVTLSCEQNLNHDAMYWYRQDPGQGLRLIYYSQIVNDFQKGDIAEGYSVSREKKESFPLTVTSAQKNPTAFYLCASGGGSETQYFGPGTRLLVL.

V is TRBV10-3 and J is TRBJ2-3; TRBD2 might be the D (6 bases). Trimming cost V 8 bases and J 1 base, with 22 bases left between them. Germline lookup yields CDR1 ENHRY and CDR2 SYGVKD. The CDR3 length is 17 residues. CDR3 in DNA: TGTGCCATCCGAGAAGGAGTGCGGGATGGGGGCACAGATACGCAGTATTTT. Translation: CAIREGVRDGGTDTQYF.

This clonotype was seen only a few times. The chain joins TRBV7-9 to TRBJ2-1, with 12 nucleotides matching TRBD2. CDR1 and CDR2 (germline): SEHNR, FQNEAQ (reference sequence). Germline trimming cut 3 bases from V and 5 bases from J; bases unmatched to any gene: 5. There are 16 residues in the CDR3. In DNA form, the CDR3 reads TGTGCCAGCAGCTTTCAGGGACTAGCGGGCCACAATGAGCAGTTCTTC. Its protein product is CASSFQGLAGHNEQFF.

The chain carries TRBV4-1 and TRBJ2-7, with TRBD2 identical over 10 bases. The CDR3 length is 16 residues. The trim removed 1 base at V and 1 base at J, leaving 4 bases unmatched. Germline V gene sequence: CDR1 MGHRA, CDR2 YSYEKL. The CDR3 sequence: CASSQALAGLSYEQYF. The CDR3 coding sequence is TGCGCCAGCAGCCAAGCACTAGCGGGACTATCCTACGAGCAGTACTTC.

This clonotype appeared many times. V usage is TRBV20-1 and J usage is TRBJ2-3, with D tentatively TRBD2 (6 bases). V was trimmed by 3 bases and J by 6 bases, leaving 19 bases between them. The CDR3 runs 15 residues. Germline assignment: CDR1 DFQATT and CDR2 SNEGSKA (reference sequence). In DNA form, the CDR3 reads TGCAGTGCTAGCAGCGCCGCCCCCCGGGGGGATACGCAGTATTTT. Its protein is CSASSAAPRGDTQYF.

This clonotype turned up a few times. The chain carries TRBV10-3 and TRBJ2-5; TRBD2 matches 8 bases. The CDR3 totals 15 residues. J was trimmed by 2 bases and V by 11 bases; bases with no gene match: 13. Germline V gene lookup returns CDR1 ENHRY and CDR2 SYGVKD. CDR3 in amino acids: CASSVPGGQQETQYF. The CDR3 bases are TGTGCCTCATCGGTCCCGGGGGGGCAGCAAGAGACCCAGTACTTC.

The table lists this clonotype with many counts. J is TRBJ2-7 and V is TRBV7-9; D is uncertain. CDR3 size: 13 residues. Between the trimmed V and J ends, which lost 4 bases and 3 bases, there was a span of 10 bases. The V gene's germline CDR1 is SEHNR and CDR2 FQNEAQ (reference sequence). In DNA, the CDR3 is TGTGCCAGCAGCTCTCTCCGCTTCTACGAGCAGTACTTC. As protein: CASSSLRFYEQYF.

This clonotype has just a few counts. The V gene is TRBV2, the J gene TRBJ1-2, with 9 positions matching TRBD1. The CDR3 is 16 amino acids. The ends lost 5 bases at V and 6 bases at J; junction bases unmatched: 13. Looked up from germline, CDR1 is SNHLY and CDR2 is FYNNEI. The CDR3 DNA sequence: TGTGCCAGCAGTAGATCCAGGACAGGGGAGGAGCATGGCTACACCTTC. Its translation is CASSRSRTGEEHGYTF. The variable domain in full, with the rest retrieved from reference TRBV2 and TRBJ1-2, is EPEVTQTPSHQVTQMGQEVILRCVPISNHLYFYWYRQILGQKVEFLVSFYNNEISEKSEIFDDQFSVERPDGSNFTLKIRSTKLEDSAMYFCASSRSRTGEEHGYTFGSGTRLTVV.

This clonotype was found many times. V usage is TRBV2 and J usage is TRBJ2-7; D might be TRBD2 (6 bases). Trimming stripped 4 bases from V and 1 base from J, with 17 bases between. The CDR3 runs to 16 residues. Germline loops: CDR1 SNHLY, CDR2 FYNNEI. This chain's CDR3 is CASSAGPGRDSYEQYF. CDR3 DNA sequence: TGTGCCAGCAGTGCTGGCCCGGGGCGGGATTCCTACGAGCAGTACTTC.

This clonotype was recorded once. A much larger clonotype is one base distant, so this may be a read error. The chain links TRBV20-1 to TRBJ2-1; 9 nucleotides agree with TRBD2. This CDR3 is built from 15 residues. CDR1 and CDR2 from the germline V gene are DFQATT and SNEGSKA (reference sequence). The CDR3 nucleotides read TGCAGGGCTAGTCGTCCTAGCGGGAATTTGGATGAGCAGTTCTTC. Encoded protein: CRASRPSGNLDEQFF.

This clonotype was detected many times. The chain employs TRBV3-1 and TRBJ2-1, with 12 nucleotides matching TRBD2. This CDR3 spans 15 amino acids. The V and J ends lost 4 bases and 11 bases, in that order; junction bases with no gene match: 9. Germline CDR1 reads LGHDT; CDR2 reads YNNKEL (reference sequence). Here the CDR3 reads CASSPSGRAVPKQFF. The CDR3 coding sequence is TGTGCCAGCAGCCCTAGCGGGAGGGCCGTGCCGAAGCAGTTCTTC.

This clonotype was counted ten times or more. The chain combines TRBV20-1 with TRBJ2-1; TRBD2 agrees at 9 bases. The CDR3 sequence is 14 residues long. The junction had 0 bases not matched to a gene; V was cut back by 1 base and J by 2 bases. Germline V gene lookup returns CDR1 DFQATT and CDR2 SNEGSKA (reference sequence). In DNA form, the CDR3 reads TGCAGTGCTAGAGGACTAGCGGCCTACAATGAGCAGTTCTTC. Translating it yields CSARGLAAYNEQFF.

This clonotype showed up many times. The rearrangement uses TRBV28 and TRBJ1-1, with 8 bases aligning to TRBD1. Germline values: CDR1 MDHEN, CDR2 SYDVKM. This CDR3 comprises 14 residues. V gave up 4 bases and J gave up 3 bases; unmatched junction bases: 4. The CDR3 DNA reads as TGTGCCAGCAGTTCAGGGGGCCTGTACACTGAAGCTTTCTTT. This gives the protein CASSSGGLYTEAFF.

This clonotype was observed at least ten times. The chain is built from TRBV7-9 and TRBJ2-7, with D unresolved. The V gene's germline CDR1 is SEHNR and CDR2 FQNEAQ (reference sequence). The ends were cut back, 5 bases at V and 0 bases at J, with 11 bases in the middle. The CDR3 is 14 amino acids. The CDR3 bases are TGTGCCAGCAGCCAGGTGGAGAACTCCTACGAGCAGTACTTC. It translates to CASSQVENSYEQYF.

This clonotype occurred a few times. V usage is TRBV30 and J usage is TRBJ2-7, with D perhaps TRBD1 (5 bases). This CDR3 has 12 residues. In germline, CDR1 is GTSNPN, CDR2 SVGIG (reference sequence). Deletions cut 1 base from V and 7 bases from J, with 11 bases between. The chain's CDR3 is CAWSGGPLEQYF. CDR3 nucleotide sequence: TGTGCCTGGAGTGGGGGCCCCCTAGAGCAGTACTTC.

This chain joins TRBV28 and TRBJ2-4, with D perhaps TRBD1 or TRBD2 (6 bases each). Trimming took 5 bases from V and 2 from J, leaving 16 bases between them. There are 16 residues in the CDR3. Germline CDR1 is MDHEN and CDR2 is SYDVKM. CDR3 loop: CASSLTRGPTKNIQYF. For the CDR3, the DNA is TGTGCCAGCAGTCTCACTCGGGGGCCGACCAAAAACATTCAGTACTTC.

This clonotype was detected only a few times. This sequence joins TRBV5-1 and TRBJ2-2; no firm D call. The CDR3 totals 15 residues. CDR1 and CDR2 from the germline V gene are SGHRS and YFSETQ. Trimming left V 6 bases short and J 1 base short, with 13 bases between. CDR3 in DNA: TGCGCCAGCACTCTCACGGCAGGGAACACCGGGGAGCTGTTTTTT. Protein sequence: CASTLTAGNTGELFF.